This T cell receptor (beta chain) appears in the sequencing data of a study of blood T cell repertoires in COVID-19. Background on the study: COVID-19 samples, acute and convalescent, were from the United States, Italy and Spain. T cells, B-cell-depleted T cells, or PBMCs provided the cDNA or gDNA that served as material.

V gave up 7 bases and J gave up 3 bases, with 16 bases separating them. Germline-derived CDR1 and CDR2 are LNHDA and SQIVND (reference sequence). The CDR3 contains 15 residues. Per the original data handling: How many nucleated cells were present was estimated from reference gene primer amplification. TCRdb's table, derived via immunoSEQ multiplex PCR, lists solely in-frame clones and lacks some. The V and J calls and clone size come from that table; D and trimming were worked out from the DNA. The sample has under 200,000 clones; around four fifths are singletons. The TCR originated in a man aged 30 to 39 with active or convalescent COVID-19. The rearrangement joins TRBV19 to TRBJ1-3; no reliable D call. Material for sequencing was peripheral blood. CDR3 nucleotide sequence: TGTGCCAGTAACCCCCCCCTGCTCGGTGGAAACACCATATATTTT. It encodes CASNPPLLGGNTIYF.